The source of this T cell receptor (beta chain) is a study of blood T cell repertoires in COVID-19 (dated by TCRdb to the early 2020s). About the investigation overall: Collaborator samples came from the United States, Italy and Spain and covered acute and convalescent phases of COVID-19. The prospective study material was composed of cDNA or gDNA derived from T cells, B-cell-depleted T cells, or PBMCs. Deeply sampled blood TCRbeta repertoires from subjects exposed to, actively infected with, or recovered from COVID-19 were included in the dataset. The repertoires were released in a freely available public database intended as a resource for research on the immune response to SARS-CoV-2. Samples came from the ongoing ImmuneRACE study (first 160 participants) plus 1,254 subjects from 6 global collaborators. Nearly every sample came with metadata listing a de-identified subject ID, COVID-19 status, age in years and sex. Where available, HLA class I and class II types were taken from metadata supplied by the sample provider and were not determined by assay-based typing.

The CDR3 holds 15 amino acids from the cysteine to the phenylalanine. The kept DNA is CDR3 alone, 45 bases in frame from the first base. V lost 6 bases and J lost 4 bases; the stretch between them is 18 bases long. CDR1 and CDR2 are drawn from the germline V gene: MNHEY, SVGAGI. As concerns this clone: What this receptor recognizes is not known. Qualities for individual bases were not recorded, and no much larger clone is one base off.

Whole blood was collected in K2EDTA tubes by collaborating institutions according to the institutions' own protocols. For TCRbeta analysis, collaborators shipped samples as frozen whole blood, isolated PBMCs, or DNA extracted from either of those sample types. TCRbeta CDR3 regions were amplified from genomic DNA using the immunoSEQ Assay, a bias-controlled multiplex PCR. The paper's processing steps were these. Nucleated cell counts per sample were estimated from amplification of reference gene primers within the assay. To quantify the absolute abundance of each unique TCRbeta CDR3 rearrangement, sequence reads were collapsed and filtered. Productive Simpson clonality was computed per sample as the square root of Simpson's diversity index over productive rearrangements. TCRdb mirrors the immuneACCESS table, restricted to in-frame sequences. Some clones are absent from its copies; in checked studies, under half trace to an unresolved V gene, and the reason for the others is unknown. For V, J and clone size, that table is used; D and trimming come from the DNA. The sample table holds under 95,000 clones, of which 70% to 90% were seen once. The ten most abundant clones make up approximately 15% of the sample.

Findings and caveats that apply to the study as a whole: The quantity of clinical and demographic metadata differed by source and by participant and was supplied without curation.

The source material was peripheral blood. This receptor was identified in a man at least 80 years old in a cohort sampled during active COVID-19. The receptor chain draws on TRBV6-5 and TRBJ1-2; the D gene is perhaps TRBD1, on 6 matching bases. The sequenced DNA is TGTGCCAGCAGGGACGGGACAAGCGGGGGCTATGGCTACACCTTC. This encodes CASRDGTSGGYGYTF.